The clone carrying this T cell receptor beta chain showed up just a few times. What it recognizes is unknown. The entry originates in a study of beta chain features in type 1 diabetes. Turning to the study itself: Examination covered under 110 million sorted cells spanning all samples.

Points from the study as a whole: Any HLA effect on TCRB rearrangement was left unresolved by small sub-analyses. TCRB CDR3 length was moderately but significantly reduced in all four CD4+ subsets of Type 1 diabetes patients.

The V gene lost 4 bases and the J gene lost 7 bases, with 18 bases spanning the gap. Germline values: CDR1 SGDLS, CDR2 YYNGEE. This CDR3 contains 15 residues. It was via CD45RO/CCR7/CD25/CD127/CD95/CD27 that CD4+ naive, central memory, regulatory and stem cell-like memory cells were sorted. The investigators reverse transcribed all of the isolated RNA, so they sequenced expressed TCRB transcripts. TCRdb's copy holds only in-frame clones and misses some; the assay was immunoSEQ multiplex PCR. The sample shows almost 350,000 clones, around 9.7% of them seen only once. This clonotype was sampled from a man aged 25 to 40 with type 1 diabetes. The sequencing sample was made of central memory CD4+ T cells from blood. The V gene is TRBV9, the J gene TRBJ2-1; perhaps TRBD2 as D (5 bases). The CDR3 here is CASSPTPLAGNEQFF. CDR3 DNA sequence: TGTGCCAGCAGCCCGACCCCCCTAGCTGGTAATGAGCAGTTCTTC.